The sequence of this T cell receptor beta chain was determined in a study of blood T cell repertoires in COVID-19. CDR3 length: 16 amino acids. Trimming stripped 1 base from V and 5 bases from J, with 15 bases between. Germline-derived CDR1 and CDR2 are LGHNA and YSLEER. Clones were read by immunoSEQ multiplex PCR, and TCRdb kept only the in-frame ones, dropping some. Here the sample spans 150,000 or so clones, under 90% being singletons. The TCR sequence derives from a human donor in a cohort sampled during active COVID-19. The chain joins TRBV4-3 to TRBJ1-5; a weak D match, TRBD1 (6 bases). The sample comprised peripheral blood. The DNA of the CDR3 is TGCGCCAGCAGCCAAGGTCGGGCAGGGGTCGATCAGCCCCAGCATTTT. Translated: CASSQGRAGVDQPQHF.